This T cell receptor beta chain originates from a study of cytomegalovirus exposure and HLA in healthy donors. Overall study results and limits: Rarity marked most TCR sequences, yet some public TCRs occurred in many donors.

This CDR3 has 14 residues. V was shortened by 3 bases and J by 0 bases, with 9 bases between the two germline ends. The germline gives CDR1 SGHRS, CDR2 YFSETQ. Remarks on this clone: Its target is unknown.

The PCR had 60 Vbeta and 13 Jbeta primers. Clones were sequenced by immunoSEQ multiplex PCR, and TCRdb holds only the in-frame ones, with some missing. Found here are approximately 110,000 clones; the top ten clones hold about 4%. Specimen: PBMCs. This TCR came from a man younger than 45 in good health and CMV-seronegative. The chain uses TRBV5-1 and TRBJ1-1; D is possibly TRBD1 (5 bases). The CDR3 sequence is CASSWAGMNTEAFF. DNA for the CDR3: TGCGCCAGCAGCTGGGCAGGGATGAACACTGAAGCTTTCTTT.